These T cell receptor beta chains were read from a single sample in a study of T cells in localized non-small cell lung cancer. Produced via immunoSEQ multiplex PCR; TCRdb's table is partial and in-frame only. Among 100,000 to 150,000 clones listed, 89% were seen once. Sequences were derived from peripheral blood, sampled before any cancer treatment. These receptors were obtained from a female donor of 60 years or more with stage I lung adenocarcinoma. Both conserved end residues are part of each CDR3. The order of the fields is clone size, CDR3 length, J gene, D gene, V gene, CDR3 protein, CDR3 DNA. D genes are given only for firm matches. Clone size is not always given. Where it is, it says once, few, many or a class for expanded clones.

abundance: .
len: 15
j_gene: TRBJ1-1
d_gene: .
v_gene: TRBV5-1
CDR3aa: CASSLGSGVNTEAFF
CDR3nt: TGCGCCAGCAGCTTGGGTTCGGGGGTGAACACTGAAGCTTTCTTT

abundance: .
len: 13
j_gene: TRBJ2-3
d_gene: .
v_gene: TRBV5-6
CDR3aa: CASSFGSIDTQYF
CDR3nt: TGTGCCAGCAGCTTTGGCAGCATAGATACGCAGTATTTT

abundance: .
len: 14
j_gene: TRBJ1-1
d_gene: .
v_gene: TRBV6-1
CDR3aa: CASSEFGVVSEAFF
CDR3nt: TGTGCCAGCAGTGAGTTCGGGGTAGTCTCTGAAGCTTTCTTT

abundance: .
len: 14
j_gene: TRBJ2-2
d_gene: .
v_gene: TRBV7-7
CDR3aa: CASSLSLGTGELFF
CDR3nt: TGTGCCAGCAGCTTGAGCCTGGGAACCGGGGAGCTGTTTTTT

abundance: .
len: 18
j_gene: TRBJ1-3
d_gene: .
v_gene: TRBV18
CDR3aa: CASSPLPTGGSSGNTIYF
CDR3nt: TGTGCCAGCTCACCATTGCCCACGGGGGGATCCTCTGGAAACACCATATATTTT

abundance: once
len: 14
j_gene: TRBJ2-3
d_gene: .
v_gene: TRBV6-5
CDR3aa: CASRLTRGAYTQYF
CDR3nt: TGTGCCAGCAGACTAACCAGGGGAGCTTATACGCAGTATTTT

abundance: few
len: 15
j_gene: TRBJ1-2
d_gene: TRBD1
v_gene: TRBV4-1
CDR3aa: CASSQEPGTDYGYTF
CDR3nt: TGCGCCAGCAGCCAAGAACCCGGGACAGATTATGGCTACACCTTC

abundance: .
len: 16
j_gene: TRBJ2-7
d_gene: .
v_gene: TRBV6-1
CDR3aa: CASSEVEGVGTYEQYF
CDR3nt: TGTGCCAGCAGTGAAGTCGAGGGCGTAGGGACCTACGAGCAGTACTTC

abundance: .
len: 14
j_gene: TRBJ2-3
d_gene: .
v_gene: TRBV11-2
CDR3aa: CASRSYRAPFTQYF
CDR3nt: TGTGCCAGCAGGTCTTACAGGGCTCCGTTTACGCAGTATTTT

abundance: .
len: 15
j_gene: TRBJ1-5
d_gene: TRBD1
v_gene: TRBV9
CDR3aa: CASSATGVNNQPQHF
CDR3nt: TGTGCCAGCAGCGCAACAGGGGTAAACAATCAGCCCCAGCATTTT

abundance: .
len: 18
j_gene: TRBJ2-7
d_gene: TRBD1
v_gene: TRBV27
CDR3aa: CASSSRMTGTGVPHEQYF
CDR3nt: TGTGCCAGCAGTTCACGTATGACCGGGACAGGGGTCCCCCACGAGCAGTACTTC

abundance: .
len: 17
j_gene: TRBJ2-7
d_gene: TRBD2
v_gene: TRBV11-2
CDR3aa: CASSLVAGGPPAYEQYF
CDR3nt: TGTGCCAGCAGCTTAGTGGCGGGAGGGCCTCCCGCCTACGAGCAGTACTTC

abundance: .
len: 15
j_gene: TRBJ1-1
d_gene: .
v_gene: TRBV5-1
CDR3aa: CASSLEGGRPTEAFF
CDR3nt: TGCGCCAGCAGCTTGGAGGGGGGGCGACCCACTGAAGCTTTCTTT

abundance: .
len: 12
j_gene: TRBJ1-1
d_gene: .
v_gene: TRBV6-5
CDR3aa: CASSRGNTEAFF
CDR3nt: TGTGCCAGCAGCCGGGGGAACACTGAAGCTTTCTTT

abundance: .
len: 14
j_gene: TRBJ2-1
d_gene: .
v_gene: TRBV28
CDR3aa: CASSFGEGLNEQFF
CDR3nt: TGTGCCAGCAGTTTCGGTGAAGGACTCAATGAGCAGTTCTTC

abundance: .
len: 13
j_gene: TRBJ2-1
d_gene: .
v_gene: TRBV30
CDR3aa: CALGRISYNEQFF
CDR3nt: TGTGCCCTGGGGAGAATATCCTACAATGAGCAGTTCTTC

abundance: once
len: 14
j_gene: TRBJ1-6
d_gene: .
v_gene: TRBV30
CDR3aa: CAWTRQANNSPLHF
CDR3nt: TGTGCCTGGACCAGACAAGCTAATAATTCACCCCTCCACTTT

abundance: .
len: 18
j_gene: TRBJ1-2
d_gene: .
v_gene: TRBV5-1
CDR3aa: CASSLAGGQGRVGYGYTF
CDR3nt: TGCGCCAGCAGCTTGGCCGGCGGCCAGGGGCGCGTTGGCTATGGCTACACCTTC

abundance: .
len: 15
j_gene: TRBJ1-1
d_gene: .
v_gene: TRBV5-1
CDR3aa: CASSLVPGRDTEAFF
CDR3nt: TGCGCCAGCAGCTTGGTGCCGGGAAGAGATACTGAAGCTTTCTTT

abundance: .
len: 16
j_gene: TRBJ2-7
d_gene: TRBD1
v_gene: TRBV5-6
CDR3aa: CASSFFWTGSSYEQYF
CDR3nt: TGTGCCAGCAGCTTTTTTTGGACAGGAAGCTCCTACGAGCAGTACTTC

abundance: .
len: 17
j_gene: TRBJ2-3
d_gene: TRBD2
v_gene: TRBV15
CDR3aa: CATRERLAGGSTDTQYF
CDR3nt: TGTGCCACCAGAGAGCGTCTCGCGGGAGGATCCACAGATACGCAGTATTTT

abundance: .
len: 11
j_gene: TRBJ1-2
d_gene: .
v_gene: TRBV28
CDR3aa: CALRGNYGYTF
CDR3nt: TGTGCGCTACGGGGTAACTATGGCTACACCTTC

abundance: .
len: 16
j_gene: TRBJ2-7
d_gene: TRBD1
v_gene: TRBV7-9
CDR3aa: CASSLFSTGQKYEQYF
CDR3nt: TGTGCCAGCAGCTTATTCTCCACGGGACAGAAGTACGAGCAGTACTTC

abundance: once
len: 12
j_gene: TRBJ1-4
d_gene: .
v_gene: TRBV27
CDR3aa: CASGSVGEKLFF
CDR3nt: TGTGCCAGCGGCAGTGTAGGGGAAAAACTGTTTTTT

abundance: .
len: 11
j_gene: TRBJ2-7
d_gene: .
v_gene: TRBV29-1
CDR3aa: CSVCLAYEQYF
CDR3nt: TGCAGCGTTTGTCTAGCTTACGAGCAGTACTTC

abundance: once
len: 15
j_gene: TRBJ2-4
d_gene: TRBD2
v_gene: TRBV19
CDR3aa: CASMTSGSAKNIQYF
CDR3nt: TGTGCCAGTATGACTAGCGGGAGTGCCAAAAACATTCAGTACTTC

abundance: .
len: 13
j_gene: TRBJ2-7
d_gene: .
v_gene: TRBV7-3
CDR3aa: CASSHGERYEQYF
CDR3nt: TGTGCCAGCAGTCACGGTGAGCGGTACGAGCAGTACTTC

abundance: few
len: 13
j_gene: TRBJ2-7
d_gene: .
v_gene: TRBV30
CDR3aa: CAWDTGTSYEQYF
CDR3nt: TGTGCCTGGGACACAGGAACCTCCTACGAGCAGTACTTC

abundance: .
len: 14
j_gene: TRBJ1-2
d_gene: .
v_gene: TRBV6-1
CDR3aa: CATRGRGTNYGYTF
CDR3nt: TGTGCCACCCGTGGTAGGGGTACTAACTATGGCTACACCTTC

abundance: .
len: 13
j_gene: TRBJ2-7
d_gene: TRBD1
v_gene: TRBV28
CDR3aa: CASSLPIRGEQYF
CDR3nt: TGTGCCAGCAGTTTACCCATCAGGGGGGAGCAGTACTTC

abundance: .
len: 14
j_gene: TRBJ2-3
d_gene: .
v_gene: TRBV7-2
CDR3aa: CASSLVALTDTQYF
CDR3nt: TGTGCCAGCAGCTTGGTAGCGCTCACAGATACGCAGTATTTT

abundance: .
len: 12
j_gene: TRBJ2-2
d_gene: .
v_gene: TRBV28
CDR3aa: CASFGQAGELFF
CDR3nt: TGTGCCAGCTTCGGACAAGCCGGGGAGCTGTTTTTT

abundance: .
len: 14
j_gene: TRBJ2-7
d_gene: .
v_gene: TRBV5-1
CDR3aa: CASSPPTGTYEQYF
CDR3nt: TGCGCCAGCAGCCCCCCCACAGGGACCTACGAGCAGTACTTC

abundance: .
len: 11
j_gene: TRBJ2-2
d_gene: .
v_gene: TRBV29-1
CDR3aa: CSADNTGELFF
CDR3nt: TGCAGCGCCGACAACACCGGGGAGCTGTTTTTT

abundance: .
len: 14
j_gene: TRBJ1-1
d_gene: .
v_gene: TRBV7-3
CDR3aa: CASSPAGWQGEAFF
CDR3nt: TGTGCCAGCAGCCCAGCGGGGTGGCAGGGTGAAGCTTTCTTT

abundance: .
len: 12
j_gene: TRBJ2-2
d_gene: .
v_gene: TRBV19
CDR3aa: CAASKGAGELFF
CDR3nt: TGTGCCGCTAGCAAGGGGGCCGGGGAGCTGTTTTTT

abundance: .
len: 15
j_gene: TRBJ1-2
d_gene: .
v_gene: TRBV28
CDR3aa: CASNPLAWVRYGYTF
CDR3nt: TGTGCCAGCAACCCACTCGCGTGGGTTCGGTATGGCTACACCTTC